Below are 32 T cell receptor beta chains sequenced from a single sample in a study of blood T cell repertoires in COVID-19 (TCRdb year 2020). Library creation used the immunoSEQ multiplex PCR assay. What TCRdb holds here is the immuneACCESS table cut down to in-frame rearrangements. Part of the clones is not present; checked against another copy, under half of the missing clones reflect an unresolved V gene, and the others are unexplained. In all, the sample holds 88,000 or so clones, and around 86% of those were seen once. The top ten hold roughly 9% of the sample. Sequenced: peripheral blood. The receptors shown here come from a human donor in a cohort sampled during active COVID-19.

A single count supports this clone. The gene calls are TRBV10-3 and TRBJ2-3, with 9 nucleotides matching TRBD1. J was trimmed by 6 bases and V by 6 bases; bases with no gene match: 10. The CDR3 sequence is 15 residues long. Looked up from germline, CDR1 is ENHRY and CDR2 is SYGVKD. The CDR3 reads CAIRGTGPKGDTQYF. In DNA, the CDR3 is TGTGCCATCAGGGGGACAGGGCCTAAGGGGGATACGCAGTATTTT.

This clone was observed once. The genes are TRBV5-8 and TRBJ2-1; D call uncertain. The CDR3 has 13 residues. Trimming took off 4 bases at V and 2 bases at J, with 7 bases between the two ends. Germline CDR1 and CDR2: SGHTS and YDEGEE. The DNA for the CDR3 is TGTGCCAGCAGCCCGGTTCCCTACAATGAGCAGTTCTTC. The encoded protein is CASSPVPYNEQFF.

J is TRBJ2-3 and V is TRBV6-1, with TRBD2 matching 9 bases. This CDR3 has 16 residues. Per germline, CDR1 MNHNS and CDR2 SASEGT. With V trimmed by 2 bases and J by 6 bases, 9 bases remained unmatched. The CDR3 region is CASSERGAGGPDTQYF. The DNA of the CDR3 is TGTGCCAGCAGTGAACGGGGAGCGGGGGGCCCCGATACGCAGTATTTT.

The chain recombines TRBV27 with TRBJ2-7; TRBD2 aligns across 7 bases. The CDR3 loop spans 16 amino acids. Germline CDR1 and CDR2: MNHEY and SMNVEV (reference sequence). Losses at the gene ends were 4 bases for V and 3 bases for J; bases not matched to a gene: 12. CDR3 sequence: CASSSRGSGSRYEQYF. The CDR3 nucleotides are TGTGCCAGCAGTTCCCGCGGTAGCGGGTCCCGCTACGAGCAGTACTTC.

J is TRBJ2-5 and V is TRBV30, with D tentatively TRBD1 (5 bases). V was trimmed by 0 bases and J by 5 bases, leaving 10 bases between them. The CDR3 is made up of 13 amino acids. Germline-derived CDR1 and CDR2 are GTSNPN and SVGIG (reference sequence). Here the CDR3 reads CAWSVVRAETQYF. The CDR3 nucleotides are TGTGCCTGGAGTGTAGTCAGGGCGGAGACCCAGTACTTC.

This chain links TRBV4-1 with TRBJ2-7, with a tentative D call TRBD2 (6 bases). V lost 3 bases, J lost 4 bases, and 16 bases lay in between. Germline V gives CDR1 MGHRA, CDR2 YSYEKL. The CDR3 consists of 15 residues. The CDR3 loop reads CASSHQTSRVYEQYF. Here the CDR3 DNA reads TGCGCCAGCAGCCACCAGACTAGTAGGGTTTACGAGCAGTACTTC.

This clone was seen a few times. The J gene is TRBJ1-2, the V gene TRBV25-1, with a weak D call TRBD1 (5 bases). This CDR3 is built from 12 residues. The germline V gene has CDR1 MGHDK and CDR2 SYGVNS. V was pared by 6 bases and J by 7 bases, with 12 bases between. This chain's CDR3 is CASRGGTSGYTF. CDR3 nucleotides: TGTGCCAGCAGGGGAGGGACTTCTGGCTACACCTTC.

This chain uses TRBV25-1 with TRBJ2-7, with D perhaps TRBD1 (6 bases). The germline V gene encodes CDR1 MGHDK and CDR2 SYGVNS. The CDR3 covers 13 residues. Trimming stripped 5 bases from V and 7 bases from J, with 15 bases between. This CDR3 is CASSKTGLREQYF. The CDR3 DNA reads TGTGCCAGCAGTAAAACAGGGCTGAGGGAGCAGTACTTC.

The V gene is TRBV6-4, the J gene TRBJ2-3; possible D gene TRBD1, 7 bases. From germline, CDR1 is MRHNA and CDR2 SNTAGT. The CDR3 is 14 residues long. Trimming removed 3 bases from V and 6 bases from J, with 13 bases in between. CDR3 loop: CASSERQGGDTQYF. In nucleotides, the CDR3 is TGTGCCAGCAGTGAAAGGCAGGGGGGCGATACGCAGTATTTT.

The rearrangement joins TRBV6-2 or TRBV6-3 to TRBJ2-7; the match to TRBD2 covers 14 bases. The J segment lost 0 bases and the V segment lost 2 bases, leaving 6 bases of the junction unmatched. CDR3 length equals 18 residues. Germline CDR1 reads MNHEY; CDR2 reads SVGEGT. CDR3 sequence: CASSYPTSGRASSYEQYF. CDR3 sequence (DNA): TGTGCCAGCAGTTACCCGACTAGCGGGAGGGCTAGCTCCTACGAGCAGTACTTC.

This clone was observed a handful of times. This chain connects TRBV5-1 to TRBJ1-2, with D hard to call. Trimming shortened V by 0 bases and J by 2 bases, and 5 bases separated the two germline ends. Germline assignment: CDR1 SGHRS and CDR2 YFSETQ. The CDR3 runs 13 residues. CDR3 loop: CASSLELNYGYTF. The CDR3 coding sequence is TGCGCCAGCAGCTTGGAACTCAACTATGGCTACACCTTC. Supplemented by reference TRBV5-1 and TRBJ1-2, the full variable domain reads KAGVTQTPRYLIKTRGQQVTLSCSPISGHRSVSWYQQTPGQGLQFLFEYFSETQRNKGNFPGRFSGRQFSNSRSEMNVSTLELGDSALYLCASSLELNYGYTFGSGTRLTVV.

The chain recombines TRBV5-1 with TRBJ1-2; tentatively, D is TRBD1 (6 bases). The CDR3 is 14 residues long. Trimming left V 4 bases short and J 6 bases short, with 16 bases between. From germline, CDR1 is SGHRS and CDR2 YFSETQ. The CDR3 DNA sequence: TGCGCCAGCAGCAAGGCGACACAGGGTGATGGCTACACCTTC. Protein product: CASSKATQGDGYTF.

This sequence joins TRBV29-1 and TRBJ1-2, with TRBD1 matching 7 bases. CDR3 length: 15 residues. From germline, CDR1 is SQVTM and CDR2 ANQGSEA. J gave up 0 bases and V 6 bases, and 10 bases lay outside the gene matches. CDR3 bases: TGCAGCGTCGCTCCGAGACAGGGCACTAACTATGGCTACACCTTC. Amino acid sequence: CSVAPRQGTNYGYTF.

This chain uses TRBV5-4 with TRBJ1-1; 7 nucleotides align to TRBD1. This CDR3 comprises 15 residues. Germline CDR1 SGHNT, CDR2 YYREEE (reference sequence). The J segment lost 3 bases and the V segment lost 3 bases, leaving 8 bases of the junction unmatched. CDR3 loop: CASSSLFTGDTEAFF. As DNA, the CDR3 is TGTGCCAGCAGCTCCTTATTTACAGGGGACACTGAAGCTTTCTTT. Supplemented by reference TRBV5-4 and TRBJ1-1, the full variable domain reads ETGVTQSPTHLIKTRGQQVTLRCSSQSGHNTVSWYQQALGQGPQFIFQYYREEENGRGNFPPRFSGLQFPNYSSELNVNALELDDSALYLCASSSLFTGDTEAFFGQGTRLTVV.

The rearrangement uses TRBV28 and TRBJ1-2; 7 positions agree with TRBD1. Losses at the gene ends were 8 bases for V and 0 bases for J; bases not matched to a gene: 3. CDR1 and CDR2 from the germline V gene are MDHEN and SYDVKM. The CDR3 covers 13 residues. The CDR3 sequence is CASAQGANYGYTF. The CDR3 DNA reads TGTGCCAGCGCCCAGGGGGCTAACTATGGCTACACCTTC.

The gene calls are TRBV29-1 and TRBJ2-3; 9 nucleotides match TRBD1. This CDR3 has 14 amino acids. In germline, CDR1 is SQVTM, CDR2 ANQGSEA. Trimming cost V 5 bases and J 5 bases; bases outside gene matches: 8. The CDR3 region is CSVPRTGVKDTQYF. The CDR3 coding sequence is TGCAGCGTTCCCCGGACAGGGGTTAAAGATACGCAGTATTTT.

V usage is TRBV9 and J usage is TRBJ2-7; 8 bases fit TRBD2. V lost 4 bases to trimming and J lost 4 bases; unmatched junction nucleotides: 10. The CDR3 has 15 amino acids. Germline CDR1 and CDR2: SGDLS and YYNGEE. This CDR3 is CASSPTGGRRYEQYF. The CDR3, as DNA: TGTGCCAGCAGCCCGACTGGCGGGAGGAGGTACGAGCAGTACTTC.

This clone was seen only once. The chain is built from TRBV30 and TRBJ2-3; 10 nucleotides align to TRBD1. Germline trimming cut 0 bases from V and 8 bases from J; bases unmatched to any gene: 5. The germline V gene encodes CDR1 GTSNPN and CDR2 SVGIG (reference sequence). The CDR3 contains 14 residues. Written as DNA, the CDR3 is TGTGCCTGGAGTGTAGGGACAGGGGAGGTTACGCAGTATTTT. As protein: CAWSVGTGEVTQYF. Complete variable domain (other parts from reference TRBV30 and TRBJ2-3): SQTIHQWPATLVQPVGSPLSLECTVEGTSNPNLYWYRQAAGRGLQLLFYSVGIGQISSEVPQNLSASRPQDRQFILSSKKLLLSDSGFYLCAWSVGTGEVTQYFGPGTRLTVL.

V is TRBV6-5 and J is TRBJ1-4, with D perhaps TRBD1 (5 bases). CDR1 is MNHEY, CDR2 SVGAGI, per germline. V lost 8 bases and J lost 8, with 12 bases in between. The CDR3 is 12 residues long. The CDR3 nucleotides read TGTGCCAGCGGGGCCCGAGGAGAAAAACTGTTTTTT. Its protein product is CASGARGEKLFF.

The chain is built from TRBV6-6 and TRBJ2-3, with TRBD2 matching 8 bases. Germline V CDR1 and CDR2: MNHNY, SVGAGI (reference sequence). This CDR3 is built from 17 residues. Germline trimming cut 6 bases from V and 4 bases from J; bases unmatched to any gene: 15. The CDR3 loop is CASRRTTSGRGPDTQYF. Written as DNA, the CDR3 is TGTGCCAGCAGACGAACTACTAGCGGAAGAGGGCCAGATACGCAGTATTTT.

The gene calls are TRBV7-8 and TRBJ2-2; D might be TRBD2 (5 bases). Germline-derived CDR1 and CDR2 are SGHVS and FQNEAQ. With 4 bases removed from V and 3 bases from J, the gap between germline ends came to 15 bases. The CDR3 runs 16 residues. As DNA, the CDR3 is TGTGCCAGCAGCTCCGACTGGGGAGTGGACACCGGGGAGCTGTTTTTT. Translated: CASSSDWGVDTGELFF.

This sequence joins TRBV28 and TRBJ1-6; TRBD1 matches 7 bases. Trimming at V came to 7 bases and at J to 7 bases, leaving 7 bases not matched to a gene. The CDR3 length is 14 residues. Per germline, CDR1 MDHEN and CDR2 SYDVKM. CDR3 bases: TGTGCCAGCATCTCCTGGGACAGAAATTCACCCCTCCACTTT. As protein: CASISWDRNSPLHF.

The chain carries TRBV6-5 and TRBJ2-7, with D perhaps matching TRBD1 (5 bases). V shed 6 bases and J shed 4 bases, with 13 bases lying between them. The CDR3 is 13 residues long. Germline CDR1 and CDR2: MNHEY and SVGAGI. DNA for the CDR3: TGTGCCAGCAGCGTTGCAAGGGGATACGAGCAGTACTTC. This translates into CASSVARGYEQYF.

The chain is built from TRBV6-2 or TRBV6-3 and TRBJ1-2, with 7 positions matching TRBD1. J lost 3 bases, V lost 2 bases, and 6 bases had no gene match. This CDR3 has 15 amino acids. CDR1 is MNHEY and CDR2 is SVGEGT in the germline V gene. The CDR3: CASSYRETGDYGYTF. Here the CDR3 DNA reads TGTGCCAGCAGTTACCGAGAAACAGGGGACTATGGCTACACCTTC.

The J gene is TRBJ1-6, the V gene TRBV9; D may be TRBD1 (6 bases). Germline CDR1 SGDLS, CDR2 YYNGEE. V was shortened by 5 bases and J by 5 bases, with 11 bases between the two germline ends. The CDR3 consists of 14 residues. The CDR3 reads CASRGGQDNSPLHF. CDR3 in DNA: TGTGCCAGCAGGGGGGGGCAGGATAATTCACCCCTCCACTTT.

The rearrangement uses TRBV7-9 and TRBJ2-4; the match to TRBD1 covers 10 bases. Germline CDR1 and CDR2: SEHNR and FQNEAQ (reference sequence). This CDR3 has 14 residues. The J segment lost 8 bases and the V segment lost 0 bases, leaving 1 base of the junction unmatched. CDR3 DNA: TGTGCCAGCAGCTTAGCCGGGACAGGGGACATTCAGTACTTC. Its protein is CASSLAGTGDIQYF.

V gene TRBV5-1 combines with J gene TRBJ2-7; 8 bases agree with TRBD2. CDR1 is SGHRS and CDR2 is YFSETQ in the germline V gene. The CDR3 loop spans 14 amino acids. The V gene end was trimmed by 4 bases and the J gene end by 3 bases; junction bases not matched to a gene: 6. The CDR3 region is CASSRGSGSYEQYF. The CDR3 DNA sequence: TGCGCCAGCAGCCGGGGCAGCGGGAGCTACGAGCAGTACTTC.

The gene calls are TRBV5-1 and TRBJ2-7; 15 bases match TRBD2. After removal of 4 bases from V and 4 bases from J, the junction contained 6 bases not matched to a gene. The CDR3 sequence is 16 residues long. Germline CDR1 SGHRS, CDR2 YFSETQ. The CDR3 DNA is TGCGCCAGCAGCATGGGACTAGCGGGAGGTCAGTACGAGCAGTACTTC. Encoded protein: CASSMGLAGGQYEQYF.

The CDR3 spells CASSLGGLREKLFF. For the CDR3, the DNA is TGCGCCAGCAGCTTAGGAGGCCTTAGGGAAAAACTGTTTTTT. The gene calls are TRBV5-1 and TRBJ1-4; D call uncertain. Trimming cost V 2 bases and J 8 bases, with 13 bases left between them. The CDR3 has 14 residues. Germline CDR1 SGHRS, CDR2 YFSETQ.

The rearrangement joins TRBV7-9 to TRBJ2-3, with TRBD2 matching 8 bases. CDR1 and CDR2 (germline): SEHNR, FQNEAQ (reference sequence). V lost 3 bases and J lost 0; bases outside the gene matches: 2. The CDR3 is 15 residues long. The chain's CDR3 is CASSFSGTSTDTQYF. CDR3 coding DNA: TGTGCCAGCAGCTTTAGCGGGACGAGCACAGATACGCAGTATTTT.

The chain uses TRBV7-7 and TRBJ2-5; perhaps TRBD2 as D (6 bases). V was trimmed by 5 bases and J by 2 bases, leaving 18 bases between them. Germline CDR1 is SSHAT and CDR2 is FNYEAQ (reference sequence). The CDR3 covers 16 residues. Here the CDR3 reads CASSPSAGRGQETQYF. The CDR3 DNA follows: TGTGCCAGCAGCCCGTCCGCGGGGCGGGGTCAAGAGACCCAGTACTTC.

There are a few counts of this clone. Within the sample, other DNA sequences also encode this same CDR3. This chain connects TRBV2 to TRBJ1-6, with a tentative D call TRBD1 (6 bases). The germline V gene encodes CDR1 SNHLY and CDR2 FYNNEI. The CDR3 covers 15 residues. V was clipped by 2 bases and J by 5 bases, with 10 bases between them. The CDR3 DNA is TGTGCCAGCAGTGAATTAGGACAGAATAATTCACCCCTCCACTTT. Its translation: CASSELGQNNSPLHF. The complete variable domain, with remaining parts taken from reference TRBV2 and TRBJ1-6, reads EPEVTQTPSHQVTQMGQEVILRCVPISNHLYFYWYRQILGQKVEFLVSFYNNEISEKSEIFDDQFSVERPDGSNFTLKIRSTKLEDSAMYFCASSELGQNNSPLHFGNGTRLTVT.